Given below is one T cell receptor (beta chain) in context. Its specific antigen is unknown. Base qualities are not provided; no much larger clone lies one nucleotide away. The sample comes from a study of control samples from healthy donors and cancer patients (dated by TCRdb to 2020 to 2021). The CDR3 starts with the cysteine, ends with the phenylalanine, and has 14 residues. This entry keeps only the CDR3 DNA: 42 bases, framed from base 1. Trimming takes 5 bases from V and 0 bases from J, and the germline ends sit 11 bases apart. CDR1 and CDR2 are drawn from the germline V gene (reference sequence): GTSNPN, SVGIG. The library was built by means of the immunoSEQ multiplex PCR assay. This immuneACCESS table, as held by TCRdb, lists in-frame sequences with V and J called but not all clones. Of the missing ones, under half trace to an unresolved V gene in checked studies; the others have no known cause. The sample includes about 180,000 clones, with nearly 90% observed a single time. The ten largest make up approximately 1.4% of the sample.

The clonotype comes from a woman aged 50 to 60 in good health. The V and J genes are TRBV30 and TRBJ1-5, with the identity of the D gene unclear. Sequenced sample: blood. The CDR3 amino acid sequence is: CAWALGFSNQPQHF. The bases are TGTGCCTGGGCTTTGGGGTTTAGCAATCAGCCCCAGCATTTT. Beyond the CDR3, the reference TRBV30 and TRBJ1-5 genes provide the residues; the full variable domain reads: SQTIHQWPATLVQPVGSPLSLECTVEGTSNPNLYWYRQAAGRGLQLLFYSVGIGQISSEVPQNLSASRPQDRQFILSSKKLLLSDSGFYLCAWALGFSNQPQHFGDGTRLSIL.